This TCR beta chain was observed in a study of cytomegalovirus exposure and HLA in healthy donors. The PCR had 60 Vbeta and 13 Jbeta primers. Repertoires were generated with immunoSEQ multiplex PCR, while TCRdb's copy carries only in-frame clones and drops some. This repertoire includes around 100,000 clones. Sequenced sample: PBMCs. The sequence was obtained from a man aged 50-60 years in good health and CMV-seronegative.

The CDR3, as DNA: TGTGCCATCACGGAGGGGGGGGAGCAGTACTTC. Encoded protein: CAITEGGEQYF. The chain carries TRBV10-3 and TRBJ2-7; a weak D match, TRBD2 (7 bases). The CDR3 is 11 amino acids. V was clipped by 7 bases and J by 7 bases, with 11 bases between them. Germline CDR1 and CDR2: ENHRY and SYGVKD.